These T cell receptor beta chains were read from a single sample in a study of blood T cell repertoires in COVID-19. Only in-frame clones appear in the TCRdb table, and some are missing; sequencing was by immunoSEQ multiplex PCR. The data hold around 50,000 clones, with 85% observed a single time. Material: peripheral blood. The receptors stem from a man aged 35-49 years with active COVID-19. Each CDR3 is given with its conserved first and last residue. D genes are given only for firm matches. A row's size may be missing; if present it is once, few, many or a size class.

d_gene: NA
abundance: NA
v_gene: TRBV25-1
j_gene: TRBJ1-4
CDR3aa: CASSGKRDLLFF
CDR3nt: TGTGCCAGCAGTGGTAAGCGGGACTTACTGTTTTTT

d_gene: NA
abundance: NA
v_gene: TRBV3-1/TRBV3-2
j_gene: TRBJ2-5
CDR3aa: CASSVRGIRGETQYF
CDR3nt: TGTGCCAGCAGCGTCCGGGGGATTCGAGGAGAGACCCAGTACTTC

d_gene: TRBD2
abundance: NA
v_gene: TRBV9
j_gene: TRBJ2-5
CDR3aa: CASSVARGGLAGSETQYF
CDR3nt: TGTGCCAGCAGCGTAGCGAGAGGGGGACTAGCGGGCTCAGAGACCCAGTACTTC

d_gene: TRBD2
abundance: once
v_gene: TRBV13
j_gene: TRBJ2-7
CDR3aa: CASSLGQGGGEQYF
CDR3nt: TGTGCCAGCAGCTTAGGTCAGGGCGGGGGCGAGCAGTACTTC

d_gene: NA
abundance: NA
v_gene: TRBV28
j_gene: TRBJ1-1
CDR3aa: CASSQRGNTEAFF
CDR3nt: TGTGCCAGCAGTCAAAGGGGGAACACTGAAGCTTTCTTT

d_gene: NA
abundance: NA
v_gene: TRBV7-3
j_gene: TRBJ2-3
CDR3aa: CASSPSGSTDTQYF
CDR3nt: TGTGCCAGCAGCCCAAGCGGGAGCACAGATACGCAGTATTTT

d_gene: TRBD2
abundance: NA
v_gene: TRBV7-3
j_gene: TRBJ2-5
CDR3aa: CASSLTGGSGETQYF
CDR3nt: TGTGCCAGCAGCTTAACAGGCGGGAGTGGTGAGACCCAGTACTTC

d_gene: NA
abundance: NA
v_gene: TRBV27
j_gene: TRBJ1-2
CDR3aa: CASSTRGRGSNYGYTF
CDR3nt: TGTGCCAGCAGTACACGGGGGAGGGGGAGCAACTATGGCTACACCTTC

d_gene: NA
abundance: NA
v_gene: TRBV29-1
j_gene: TRBJ1-2
CDR3aa: CSVDVGLGYGYTF
CDR3nt: TGCAGCGTTGATGTGGGGCTCGGCTATGGCTACACCTTC

d_gene: TRBD1
abundance: NA
v_gene: TRBV12-5
j_gene: TRBJ2-3
CDR3aa: CASGLVREDRGTDTQYF
CDR3nt: TGTGCTAGTGGTTTGGTACGAGAGGACAGGGGCACAGATACGCAGTATTTT

d_gene: NA
abundance: once
v_gene: TRBV27
j_gene: TRBJ2-4
CDR3aa: CASSRNRVAKNIQYF
CDR3nt: TGTGCCAGCAGCAGGAACAGGGTAGCCAAAAACATTCAGTACTTC

d_gene: NA
abundance: NA
v_gene: TRBV30
j_gene: TRBJ2-7
CDR3aa: CAWSATRSEQYF
CDR3nt: TGTGCCTGGAGTGCCACTAGGAGCGAGCAGTACTTC

d_gene: NA
abundance: few
v_gene: TRBV7-9
j_gene: TRBJ2-6
CDR3aa: CASSLGGSGANVLTF
CDR3nt: TGTGCCAGCAGCTTAGGAGGCTCAGGGGCCAACGTCCTGACTTTC

d_gene: TRBD2
abundance: NA
v_gene: TRBV7-2
j_gene: TRBJ2-5
CDR3aa: CASSFQGGETQYF
CDR3nt: TGTGCCAGCAGCTTCCAGGGAGGGGAGACCCAGTACTTC

d_gene: NA
abundance: NA
v_gene: TRBV5-4
j_gene: TRBJ2-1
CDR3aa: CASSLGQTYNEQFF
CDR3nt: TGTGCCAGCAGCCTCGGACAGACCTACAATGAGCAGTTCTTC

d_gene: NA
abundance: NA
v_gene: TRBV19
j_gene: TRBJ2-6
CDR3aa: CASYAGANVLTF
CDR3nt: TGTGCCAGCTACGCTGGGGCCAACGTCCTGACTTTC

d_gene: TRBD2
abundance: NA
v_gene: TRBV2
j_gene: TRBJ2-7
CDR3aa: CASSETPLAGGFYEQYF
CDR3nt: TGTGCCAGCAGTGAAACCCCCCTAGCGGGAGGGTTTTACGAGCAGTACTTC

d_gene: TRBD2
abundance: NA
v_gene: TRBV4-1
j_gene: TRBJ2-2
CDR3aa: CASSQEVTSGTNTGELFF
CDR3nt: TGCGCCAGCAGCCAAGAAGTAACTAGCGGGACGAACACCGGGGAGCTGTTTTTT

d_gene: TRBD1
abundance: NA
v_gene: TRBV11-2
j_gene: TRBJ2-3
CDR3aa: CASSPPRGSYTDTQYF
CDR3nt: TGTGCCAGCAGCCCCCCCAGGGGGTCCTACACAGATACGCAGTATTTT

d_gene: TRBD2
abundance: once
v_gene: TRBV27
j_gene: TRBJ2-1
CDR3aa: CASTYSGTYNEQFF
CDR3nt: TGTGCCAGCACTTATAGCGGGACTTACAATGAGCAGTTCTTC

d_gene: NA
abundance: NA
v_gene: TRBV5-1
j_gene: TRBJ2-3
CDR3aa: CASSRRLVGTDTQYF
CDR3nt: TGCGCCAGCAGCCGTCGACTAGTCGGGACAGATACGCAGTATTTT

d_gene: NA
abundance: NA
v_gene: TRBV19
j_gene: TRBJ1-5
CDR3aa: CASSTNAISNQPQHF
CDR3nt: TGTGCCAGTAGTACTAACGCGATTAGCAATCAGCCCCAGCATTTT

d_gene: NA
abundance: NA
v_gene: TRBV3-1/TRBV3-2
j_gene: TRBJ1-5
CDR3aa: CASSQEGGFIQPQHF
CDR3nt: TGTGCCAGCAGCCAAGAAGGCGGGTTCATCCAGCCCCAGCATTTT

d_gene: NA
abundance: once
v_gene: TRBV5-1
j_gene: TRBJ2-3
CDR3aa: CASSLDSVTDTQYF
CDR3nt: TGCGCCAGCAGCTTGGACTCGGTCACAGATACGCAGTATTTT

d_gene: NA
abundance: NA
v_gene: TRBV27
j_gene: TRBJ2-1
CDR3aa: CASTTRGGGVRNEQFF
CDR3nt: TGTGCCAGCACCACGAGGGGGGGAGGAGTTCGGAATGAGCAGTTCTTC

d_gene: NA
abundance: NA
v_gene: TRBV30
j_gene: TRBJ1-5
CDR3aa: CAWSQGGNQPQHF
CDR3nt: TGTGCCTGGAGTCAAGGGGGCAATCAGCCCCAGCATTTT

d_gene: TRBD1
abundance: NA
v_gene: TRBV28
j_gene: TRBJ1-1
CDR3aa: CASSLLTTGQGVNTEAFF
CDR3nt: TGTGCCAGCAGTTTACTTACTACGGGACAGGGGGTTAACACTGAAGCTTTCTTT